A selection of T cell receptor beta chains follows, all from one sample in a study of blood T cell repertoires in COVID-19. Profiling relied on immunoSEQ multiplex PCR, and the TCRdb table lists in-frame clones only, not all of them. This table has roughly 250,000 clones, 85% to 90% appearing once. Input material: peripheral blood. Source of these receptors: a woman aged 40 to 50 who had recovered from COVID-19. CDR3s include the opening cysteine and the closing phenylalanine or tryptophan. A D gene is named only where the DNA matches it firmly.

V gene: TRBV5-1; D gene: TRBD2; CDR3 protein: CASSFGLGGTGELFF
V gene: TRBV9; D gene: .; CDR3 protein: CASSLDSLSYNEQFF
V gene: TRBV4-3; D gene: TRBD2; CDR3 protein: CASSPPALSGSPSDTQYF
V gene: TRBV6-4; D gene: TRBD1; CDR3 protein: CASSASAGGIETQYF
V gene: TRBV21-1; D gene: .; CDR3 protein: CASSKARPRGEKLFF
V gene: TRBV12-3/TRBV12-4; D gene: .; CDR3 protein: CASSSFYEQYF
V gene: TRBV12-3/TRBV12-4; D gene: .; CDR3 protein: CASSTLGTGELFF
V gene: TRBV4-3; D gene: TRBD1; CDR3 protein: CASSQGAGTGGYEQYF
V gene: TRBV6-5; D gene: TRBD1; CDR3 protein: CASRGTWDRGHEQYF
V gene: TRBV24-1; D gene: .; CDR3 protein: CATSDRTADSYNEQFF
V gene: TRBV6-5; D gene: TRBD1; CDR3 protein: CASRGQGPYEQYF
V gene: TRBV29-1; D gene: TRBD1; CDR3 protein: CSAARTGGVRTEAFF
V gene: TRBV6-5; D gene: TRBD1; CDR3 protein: CASSYSHRGPSEAFF
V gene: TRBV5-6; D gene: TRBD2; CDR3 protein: CASSLAGDTGELFF
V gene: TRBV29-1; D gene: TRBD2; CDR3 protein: CSVGNLREGIGQETQYF
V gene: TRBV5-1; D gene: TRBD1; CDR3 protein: CASGQAHNEQFF
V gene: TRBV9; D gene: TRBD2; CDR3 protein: CASSPLGRSGLGHEQFF
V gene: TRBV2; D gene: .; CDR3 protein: CASSEGESPSNYGYTF
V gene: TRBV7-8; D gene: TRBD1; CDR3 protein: CASSSTRRGGRGVLNTEAFF
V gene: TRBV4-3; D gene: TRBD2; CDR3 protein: CASSQDGLAGTYNEQFF
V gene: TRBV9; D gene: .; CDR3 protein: CASSPGAEGEQYF
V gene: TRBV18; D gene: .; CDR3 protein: CASFPFDRAGTEAFF
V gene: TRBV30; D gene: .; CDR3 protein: CAWRAYYNSPLHF
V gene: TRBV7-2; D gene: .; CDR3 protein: CASSPSGDSEKLFF
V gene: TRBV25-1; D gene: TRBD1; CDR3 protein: CASRGQVANYGYTF
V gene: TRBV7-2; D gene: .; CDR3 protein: CASSFGSDTQYF
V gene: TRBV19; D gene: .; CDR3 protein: CASSIGAQETQYF
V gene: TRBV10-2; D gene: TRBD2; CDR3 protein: CASSTAGAYEQYF
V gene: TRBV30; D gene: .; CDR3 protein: CAWGLRGGGNQPQHF
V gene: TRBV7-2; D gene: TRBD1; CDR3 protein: CASSLEQGVWTEAFF
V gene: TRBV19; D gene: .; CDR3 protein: CASSSSQGRTEAFF
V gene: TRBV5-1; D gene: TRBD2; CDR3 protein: CASSPPVRGRSGGQFF
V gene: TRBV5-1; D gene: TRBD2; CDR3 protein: CASRGAGGDEQFF
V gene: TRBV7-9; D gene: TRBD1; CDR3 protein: CASSLVPGQGANTGELFF
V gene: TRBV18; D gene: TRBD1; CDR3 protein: CASSPGQGNTEAFF
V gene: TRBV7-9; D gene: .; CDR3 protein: CASSRITGSGEKLFF
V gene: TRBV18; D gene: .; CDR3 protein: CASSPRGQAGGTGELFF
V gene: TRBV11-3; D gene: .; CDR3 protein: CASSFRGNTEAFF
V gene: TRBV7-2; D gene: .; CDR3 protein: CASRWGPEETQYF
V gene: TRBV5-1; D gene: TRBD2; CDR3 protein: CASSPIPAGGSETQYF
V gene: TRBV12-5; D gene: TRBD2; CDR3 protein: CASRTSGRRIHIYEQYF
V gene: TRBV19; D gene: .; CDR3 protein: CASSKGPGGPQHF
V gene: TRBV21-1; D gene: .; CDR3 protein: CASSKAALGQSSYNEQFF
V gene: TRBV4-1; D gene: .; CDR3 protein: CASSQEGALYSPLHF
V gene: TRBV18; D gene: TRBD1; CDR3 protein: CASSPQGTGNTEAFF
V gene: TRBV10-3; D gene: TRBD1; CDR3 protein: CAISESMGQGAAGNTIYF
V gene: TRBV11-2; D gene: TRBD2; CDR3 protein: CASSFGFYGRGGDEQFF
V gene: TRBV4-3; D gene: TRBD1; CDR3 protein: CASSQGAGGGKGSPLHF
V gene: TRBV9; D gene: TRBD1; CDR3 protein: CASSAGTGGPGTEAFF
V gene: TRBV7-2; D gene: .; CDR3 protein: CASSTQDTGELFF
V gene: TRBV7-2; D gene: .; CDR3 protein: CASSPPGQPQHF
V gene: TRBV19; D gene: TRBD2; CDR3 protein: CASSTTSGDYEQYF
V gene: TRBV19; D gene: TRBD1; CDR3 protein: CASTEGAAANEKLFF
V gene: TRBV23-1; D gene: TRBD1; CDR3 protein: CASSQSPHRGRTDTQYF